This TCR beta chain was observed in a study of monozygotic twins with cystic fibrosis. Germline CDR1 SGHTS, CDR2 YDEGEE. V dropped 1 base and J dropped 7 bases, with 15 bases sitting between them. This CDR3 contains 16 residues. Some clones are missing from TCRdb's copy, which holds only in-frame ones; the method was immunoSEQ multiplex PCR. The sample lists around 33,000 clones, 84% occurring once. J is TRBJ1-6 and V is TRBV5-8; possibly TRBD1 for D (6 bases). The sequenced sample was blood. The TCR comes from a girl between 2 and 10 years old with cystic fibrosis. CDR3 nucleotides: TGTGCCAGCAGCTTGAATCCCGAGGGGGTAAATTCACCCCTCCACTTT. It yields the protein CASSLNPEGVNSPLHF.